This TCR beta chain emerged from a study of spatial heterogeneity in lung cancer. Time point described: blood at routine non-recurrence follow-up after resection. The study sequenced unsorted whole RNA from tumor, nontumor lung or frozen PBMC. Every TCR cDNA molecule bore its own unique molecular identifier. Via MiXCR, TCRdb re-called the 5' RACE reads, giving one row per CDR3 protein. The table records 110,000 or so distinct CDR3 sequences, about a tenth of them present only once. Unmatched junction bases numbered 6, after V lost 5 bases and J lost 3 bases. Germline CDR1 reads SGHTA; CDR2 reads FQGTGA. This CDR3 has 16 residues.

This specimen was PBMCs, taken at follow-up. J is TRBJ2-1 and V is TRBV7-3; 11 bases line up with TRBD2. The sequence came from a female donor with early-stage non-small cell lung cancer. CDR3 in DNA: TGTGCCAGCAGCCGAACCGGGACTAGCGGCTACAATGAGCAGTTCTTC. Its translation is CASSRTGTSGYNEQFF.